This passage covers 30 T cell receptor beta chains from one sample sequenced in a study of STAT3 mutations in large granular lymphocyte leukemia. The study's findings and limits: Every T-LGLL patient had at least one immunodominant TCRbeta clonotype.

What these receptors recognize is not known. TCRdb keeps only in-frame clones here, not all; method: immunoSEQ multiplex PCR. The repertoire holds tens of thousands of clones, with approximately 86% as singletons. The material sequenced was peripheral blood mononuclear cells. Receptor source: a man aged 60 to 75 with T-cell large granular lymphocyte leukemia. Some clones in this sample may be carry-over from other donors' samples.

The V gene is TRBV9, the J gene TRBJ2-2, with a weak D call TRBD2 (6 bases). With 4 bases removed from V and 7 bases from J, the gap between germline ends came to 29 bases. The CDR3 has 19 amino acids. Germline lookup yields CDR1 SGDLS and CDR2 YYNGEE. The CDR3 nucleotides are TGTGCCAGCAGCATAACAATCAATCCGGGAGAGCCTGACAACGGGGAGCTGTTTTTT. This encodes CASSITINPGEPDNGELFF.

This rearrangement joins TRBV29-1 to TRBJ1-2; D perhaps matches TRBD1 (5 bases). The CDR3 length is 11 residues. Trimming cost V 3 bases and J 7 bases, with 9 bases left between them. Germline CDR1 and CDR2: SQVTM and ANQGSEA. The DNA of the CDR3 is TGCAGCGTTGACGGGGGGGGTGGCTACACCTTC. This codes for CSVDGGGGYTF.

J is TRBJ2-3 and V is TRBV19; D remains ambiguous. From germline, CDR1 is LNHDA and CDR2 SQIVND (reference sequence). The CDR3 is 12 amino acids. Deletions cut 8 bases from V and 4 bases from J, with 10 bases between. This CDR3 reads CASFGAADTQYF. The CDR3 DNA reads as TGTGCCAGTTTTGGTGCCGCAGATACGCAGTATTTT.

The genes are TRBV27 and TRBJ1-5, with no clear D. This CDR3 comprises 13 residues. Trimming left V 9 bases short and J 1 base short, with 10 bases between. CDR1 and CDR2 (germline): MNHEY, SMNVEV (reference sequence). DNA for the CDR3: TGTGCCAGTTCTAGGGTCAGCAATCAGCCCCAGCATTTT. It is translated as CASSRVSNQPQHF.

In its sample, this clone was seen once. The chain joins TRBV7-9 to TRBJ2-1; no definite D call. With 5 bases removed from V and 14 bases from J, the gap between germline ends came to 7 bases. Per the germline V gene, CDR1 is SEHNR and CDR2 is FQNEAQ (reference sequence). The CDR3 consists of 9 residues. The CDR3 is CASSPVEFF. The CDR3 region has the DNA TGTGCCAGCAGCCCGGTAGAGTTCTTC.

This rearrangement joins TRBV28 to TRBJ2-7; D gene unclear. The germline V gene has CDR1 MDHEN and CDR2 SYDVKM. The length of the CDR3 is 11 residues. V dropped 2 bases and J dropped 3 bases, with 2 bases sitting between them. The CDR3, as DNA: TGTGCCAGCAGTTTAGACTACGAGCAGTACTTC. It translates to CASSLDYEQYF.

The rearrangement links TRBV7-2 to TRBJ2-3, with 9 bases lining up with TRBD2. V shed 7 bases, J shed 4 bases, and the junction held 12 bases outside the gene matches. The germline V gene has CDR1 SGHTA and CDR2 FQGNSA. The CDR3 loop spans 16 amino acids. In DNA form, the CDR3 reads TGTGCCAGCACCCCAGTGGGCGGGAGGGGCGCAGATACGCAGTATTTT. Translated: CASTPVGGRGADTQYF. Full variable domain (missing parts from reference TRBV7-2 and TRBJ2-3): GAGVSQSPSNKVTEKGKDVELRCDPISGHTALYWYRQSLGQGLEFLIYFQGNSAPDKSGLPSDRFSAERTGGSVSTLTIQRTQQEDSAVYLCASTPVGGRGADTQYFGPGTRLTVL.

The chain has TRBV29-1 and TRBJ2-1; D not certain. The V end lost 8 bases, the J end lost 8 bases, and 13 bases lay between the germline ends. CDR1 SQVTM and CDR2 ANQGSEA come from the germline V gene. This CDR3 is 11 amino acids long. The CDR3: CSSRFWDEQFF. In DNA form, the CDR3 reads TGCAGCTCTCGTTTTTGGGATGAGCAGTTCTTC.

This clone was observed a handful of times. This rearrangement joins TRBV19 to TRBJ2-7, with TRBD1 as a possible D gene (6 bases). The CDR3 totals 14 residues. Germline CDR1 LNHDA, CDR2 SQIVND (reference sequence). Trimming pared 9 bases from V and 0 bases from J, leaving 15 bases between. This chain's CDR3 is CASQQTGPSYEQYF. For the CDR3, the DNA is TGTGCCAGCCAACAGACAGGACCCTCCTACGAGCAGTACTTC. The whole variable domain, remainder taken from reference TRBV19 and TRBJ2-7, is DGGITQSPKYLFRKEGQNVTLSCEQNLNHDAMYWYRQDPGQGLRLIYYSQIVNDFQKGDIAEGYSVSREKKESFPLTVTSAQKNPTAFYLCASQQTGPSYEQYFGPGTRLTVT.

The V gene is TRBV19, the J gene TRBJ2-4; a weak D match, TRBD2 (6 bases). Trimming shortened V by 4 bases and J by 2 bases, and 15 bases separated the two germline ends. Germline V gives CDR1 LNHDA, CDR2 SQIVND (reference sequence). The CDR3 spans 16 residues. CDR3 nucleotide sequence: TGTGCCAGTAGTACGACCTCGCGGGGAACCAAAAACATTCAGTACTTC. Translation gives CASSTTSRGTKNIQYF.

The chain combines TRBV18 with TRBJ1-1; the D gene is possibly TRBD1 (6 bases). V lost 4 bases, J lost 1 base, and 10 bases lay in between. This CDR3 has 14 residues. From germline, CDR1 is KGHSH and CDR2 LQKENI. The CDR3 here is CASSLQGPNTEAFF. The DNA for the CDR3 is TGTGCCAGCTCACTACAGGGCCCGAACACTGAAGCTTTCTTT. The whole variable domain, filled in from reference TRBV18 and TRBJ1-1, reads NAGVMQNPRHLVRRRGQEARLRCSPMKGHSHVYWYRQLPEEGLKFMVYLQKENIIDESGMPKERFSAEFPKEGPSILRIQQVVRGDSAAYFCASSLQGPNTEAFFGQGTRLTVV.

CDR3 nucleotide sequence: TGTGCCAGCGGGGGACAGGGTCCCTACAATGAGCAGTTCTTC. Residues: CASGGQGPYNEQFF. The V call is TRBV6-5, the J call TRBJ2-1, with TRBD1 matching over 9 bases. Trimming at V came to 8 bases and at J to 2 bases, leaving 4 bases not matched to a gene. The germline V gene encodes CDR1 MNHEY and CDR2 SVGAGI. The CDR3 spans 14 residues.

There are a few counts of this clone. The V call is TRBV28, the J call TRBJ1-1; D is uncertain. V dropped 2 bases and J dropped 1 base, with 11 bases sitting between them. There are 15 residues in the CDR3. Germline CDR1 MDHEN, CDR2 SYDVKM. The CDR3 here is CASSLRQTANTEAFF. CDR3 bases: TGTGCCAGCAGTTTAAGGCAGACGGCGAACACTGAAGCTTTCTTT. Full variable domain (remainder filled in from reference TRBV28 and TRBJ1-1): DVKVTQSSRYLVKRTGEKVFLECVQDMDHENMFWYRQDPGLGLRLIYFSYDVKMKEKGDIPEGYSVSREKKERFSLILESASTNQTSMYLCASSLRQTANTEAFFGQGTRLTVV.

V usage is TRBV5-1 and J usage is TRBJ2-7; D may be TRBD1 or TRBD2 (5 bases each). This CDR3 comprises 14 residues. Per the germline V gene, CDR1 is SGHRS and CDR2 is YFSETQ. V shed 3 bases and J shed 0 bases, with 10 bases lying between them. The CDR3 region has the DNA TGCGCCAGCAGCTCTGGGGGTGACTCCTACGAGCAGTACTTC. Amino acids: CASSSGGDSYEQYF.

The chain has TRBV28 and TRBJ1-5; D gene ambiguous. The CDR3 consists of 15 residues. V was shortened by 5 bases and J by 6 bases, with 17 bases between the two germline ends. Germline V lookup: CDR1 MDHEN, CDR2 SYDVKM. CDR3 loop: CASSTSPAAPQPQHF. The CDR3 region has the DNA TGTGCCAGCAGTACGTCCCCCGCGGCCCCTCAGCCCCAGCATTTT.

V is TRBV18 and J is TRBJ2-3; perhaps D is TRBD1 or TRBD2 (5 bases each). Per germline, CDR1 KGHSH and CDR2 LQKENI. The V end lost 6 bases, the J end lost 1 base, and 11 bases lay between the germline ends. This CDR3 is built from 14 residues. CDR3 coding DNA: TGTGCCAGCTCTCCGTTGGGGGGCACAGATACGCAGTATTTT. Translating it yields CASSPLGGTDTQYF.

As to this clone: At one of its ends the junction is not consistent with the germline gene, which may arise from a read error. V and J are TRBV7-7 and TRBJ2-2; the D gene is possibly TRBD2 (6 bases). Germline assignment: CDR1 SSHAT and CDR2 FNYEAQ (reference sequence). This CDR3 spans 16 amino acids. The CDR3 DNA is TGTGCTAGCAGCCCTGTCGGGGCGGGATGGAGCGGGGAGCTGTTTTTT. Amino acids: CASSPVGAGWSGELFF. Looking up the rest from reference TRBV7-7 and TRBJ2-2 gives the full variable domain: GAGVSQSPRYKVTKRGQDVTLRCDPISSHATLYWYQQALGQGPEFLTYFNYEAQPDKSGLPSDRFSAERPEGSISTLTIQRTEQRDSAMYRCASSPVGAGWSGELFFGEGSRLTVL.

This chain links TRBV6-5 with TRBJ1-1, with 7 bases that match TRBD1. The CDR3 spans 15 residues. J was trimmed by 5 bases and V by 5 bases; bases with no gene match: 11. Germline-derived CDR1 and CDR2 are MNHEY and SVGAGI. The CDR3, as DNA: TGTGCCAGCAGTCGCGGGACAGCCGAAGGAACTGAAGCTTTCTTT. Translated: CASSRGTAEGTEAFF.

V gene TRBV18 combines with J gene TRBJ1-6, with D hard to call. Trimming left V 2 bases short and J 5 bases short, with 10 bases between. The CDR3 length is 15 residues. Germline-derived CDR1 and CDR2 are KGHSH and LQKENI. CDR3 in amino acids: CASSPGEANNSPLHF. CDR3 coding DNA: TGTGCCAGCTCACCAGGGGAGGCTAATAATTCACCCCTCCACTTT.

CDR3 residues: CASSRTQGVDEKLFF. The CDR3 nucleotides read TGTGCCAGCAGCAGGACACAGGGGGTAGATGAAAAACTGTTTTTT. This sequence joins TRBV7-9 and TRBJ1-4; 8 bases fit TRBD1. The CDR3 length is 15 residues. Germline V gene data show CDR1 as SEHNR and CDR2 as FQNEAQ (reference sequence). V was pared by 5 bases and J by 6 bases, with 8 bases of the junction left unmatched.

The V call is TRBV5-4, the J call TRBJ2-5; 8 bases fit TRBD2. There are 13 residues in the CDR3. V dropped 0 bases and J dropped 5; count of bases not matched to a gene: 0. The V gene's germline CDR1 is SGHNT and CDR2 YYREEE (reference sequence). Here the CDR3 reads CASSLVAGETQYF. The CDR3 nucleotides read TGTGCCAGCAGCTTGGTAGCGGGGGAGACCCAGTACTTC.

V and J are TRBV2 and TRBJ2-7; the match to TRBD2 covers 11 bases. In germline, CDR1 is SNHLY, CDR2 FYNNEI. There are 16 residues in the CDR3. Trimming removed 8 bases from V and 0 bases from J; junction bases left unmatched: 9. CDR3 in DNA: TGTGCCAGCGGCGGGACTAGCGGAACCAGCTCCTACGAGCAGTACTTC. This gives the protein CASGGTSGTSSYEQYF.

The chain uses TRBV15 and TRBJ2-1; 7 positions agree with TRBD2. The germline V gene has CDR1 LNHNV and CDR2 YYDKDF (reference sequence). V dropped 6 bases and J dropped 0; count of bases not matched to a gene: 8. The CDR3 is 16 amino acids. The CDR3 bases are TGTGCCACCAGGCAGGAGGGAGGGCCCTCCTACAATGAGCAGTTCTTC. Amino acids: CATRQEGGPSYNEQFF.

The chain links TRBV29-1 to TRBJ2-7, with D perhaps matching TRBD1 (6 bases). The CDR3 loop spans 12 amino acids. Trimming cost V 6 bases and J 4 bases, with 13 bases left between them. Per the germline V gene, CDR1 is SQVTM and CDR2 is ANQGSEA. The DNA of the CDR3 is TGCAGCGTCACAACTACAGGGTACGAGCAGTACTTC. Protein product: CSVTTTGYEQYF.

This sequence joins TRBV5-1 and TRBJ2-1; D gene unclear. Trimming stripped 2 bases from V and 0 bases from J, with 6 bases between. This CDR3 spans 14 amino acids. Germline-derived CDR1 and CDR2 are SGHRS and YFSETQ. Here the CDR3 reads CASSFSGSYNEQFF. The CDR3 nucleotides are TGCGCCAGCAGCTTTAGTGGCTCCTACAATGAGCAGTTCTTC.

This clone came up a few times. V is TRBV19 and J is TRBJ2-7; D is ambiguous. This CDR3 is 13 amino acids long. Per germline, CDR1 LNHDA and CDR2 SQIVND (reference sequence). Trimming removed 2 bases at V and 5 bases at J, with 10 bases between. The CDR3: CASSITSGNEQYF. The CDR3 nucleotides read TGTGCCAGTAGTATAACGTCTGGCAACGAGCAGTACTTC.

The CDR3 coding sequence is TGTGCCAGCTCCCAGGACAGGGGAAATCAGCCCCAGCATTTT. It yields the protein CASSQDRGNQPQHF. This chain joins TRBV18 and TRBJ1-5; 9 bases align to TRBD1. This CDR3 is built from 14 residues. Losses at the gene ends were 6 bases for V and 4 bases for J; bases not matched to a gene: 4. The germline V gene has CDR1 KGHSH and CDR2 LQKENI.

This clone has a handful of counts. The chain carries TRBV19 and TRBJ1-5, with 8 bases matching TRBD1. Trimming cost V 4 bases and J 7 bases; bases outside gene matches: 6. CDR3 length: 14 amino acids. Looked up from germline, CDR1 is LNHDA and CDR2 is SQIVND (reference sequence). The CDR3 bases are TGTGCCAGTAGTACCGGACAGGGAGGCCAGCCCCAGCATTTT. It is translated as CASSTGQGGQPQHF.

The chain uses TRBV25-1 and TRBJ2-5; possibly TRBD1 for D (6 bases). The V gene's germline CDR1 is MGHDK and CDR2 SYGVNS. Trimming stripped 1 base from V and 5 bases from J, with 14 bases between. CDR3 size: 15 residues. CDR3 bases: TGTGCCAGCAGTGAATCGGGCAGGGGTAGGGAGACCCAGTACTTC. Amino acids: CASSESGRGRETQYF.

This sequence joins TRBV6-5 and TRBJ2-3; tentatively, D is TRBD1 or TRBD2 (5 bases each). Looked up from germline, CDR1 is MNHEY and CDR2 is SVGAGI. Trimming pared 4 bases from V and 1 base from J, leaving 12 bases between. The length of the CDR3 is 15 residues. CDR3: CASSSTGTRTDTQYF. CDR3 nucleotides: TGTGCCAGCAGTTCCACCGGGACCCGCACAGATACGCAGTATTTT.